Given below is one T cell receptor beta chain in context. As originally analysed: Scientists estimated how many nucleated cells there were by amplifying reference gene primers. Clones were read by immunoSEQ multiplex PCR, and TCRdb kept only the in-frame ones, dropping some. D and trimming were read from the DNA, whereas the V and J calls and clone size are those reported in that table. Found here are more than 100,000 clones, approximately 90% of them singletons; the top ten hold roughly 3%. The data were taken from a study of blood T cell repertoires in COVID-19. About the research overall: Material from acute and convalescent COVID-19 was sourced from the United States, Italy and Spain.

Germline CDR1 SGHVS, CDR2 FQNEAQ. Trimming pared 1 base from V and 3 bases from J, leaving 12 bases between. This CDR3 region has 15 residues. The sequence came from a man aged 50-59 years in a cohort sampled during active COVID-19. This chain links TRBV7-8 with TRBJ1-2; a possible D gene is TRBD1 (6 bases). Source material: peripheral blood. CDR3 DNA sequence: TGTGCCAGCAGCTTAGACCAGGGGTTTTACTATGGCTACACCTTC. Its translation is CASSLDQGFYYGYTF.